This T cell receptor (beta chain) originates from a study of blood T cell repertoires in COVID-19 (dated by TCRdb to 2018 to 2020). Regarding the research as a whole: Collaborator samples came from the United States, Italy and Spain and covered acute and convalescent phases of COVID-19. Where HLA class I and class II types were available, the types were taken from metadata supplied by the sample provider, not from assay-based typing. The repertoires were released in a freely available public database intended as a resource for research on the immune response to SARS-CoV-2. The material from the prospective study consisted of cDNA or gDNA derived from T cells, B-cell-depleted T cells, or PBMCs. Deeply sampled blood TCRbeta repertoires from subjects exposed to, actively infected with, or recovered from COVID-19 were included in the dataset. Samples were obtained from the ongoing ImmuneRACE study (first 160 participants) and from about 1,300 subjects provided by 6 global collaborators. A de-identified subject ID, COVID-19 status, age in years and sex were almost always included in the sample metadata. Paper-wide results and their limitations: The quantity of clinical and demographic metadata differed by source and by participant and was supplied without curation.

Whole blood was collected in K2EDTA tubes by collaborating institutions according to the institutions' own protocols. Collaborator samples were shipped for TCRbeta analysis as frozen whole blood, isolated PBMCs, or DNA extracted from either sample type. On this clone: Its antigen remains unidentified. It has no much larger one-base neighbor in the sample; base qualities were not kept.

After removal of 7 bases from V and 0 bases from J, the junction retains 10 bases not matched to a gene. From a lookup of the germline V gene, CDR1 and CDR2 are ENHRY and SYGVKD. The CDR3, from cysteine to phenylalanine, totals 16 residues. Only the CDR3 portion is preserved as DNA: 48 bases, with reading frame beginning at the first base. The immunoSEQ Assay, a bias-controlled multiplex PCR, was used to amplify TCRbeta CDR3 regions from genomic DNA. Per the original workflow: The number of nucleated cells in each sample was estimated by amplification of reference gene primers within the assay. To quantify the absolute abundance of each unique TCRbeta CDR3 rearrangement, sequence reads were collapsed and filtered. For each sample, productive Simpson clonality was calculated as the square root of Simpson's diversity index over productive rearrangements. Drawn from immuneACCESS, this table holds only the in-frame rearrangements with V and J called that TCRdb kept. Clones are partly lost; checked studies trace under half to an unresolved V gene and leave the rest unexplained. D and trimming were read from the DNA, whereas the V and J calls and clone size are those reported in that table. The sample contains approximately 190,000 clones, 84% of them found a single time. Clones ranked in the top ten supply about 20% of the sample.

The chain links TRBV10-3 with TRBJ2-3; the central 7 bases match TRBD2. The TCR was taken from a human donor in a cohort sampled during active COVID-19. The sequenced sample was peripheral blood. The CDR3: CAITEIPGLSTDTQYF. The nucleotide sequence is TGTGCCATCACCGAAATACCGGGACTAAGCACAGATACGCAGTATTTT.